This T cell receptor beta chain appears in the sequencing data of a study of T-cell reconstitution after alpha-beta-depleted transplantation in children. Unique molecular identifiers were incorporated into the prepared TCRbeta library. Using its own MiXCR run on the PCR reads, TCRdb lists one record per CDR3 protein. The table records 550,000 to 600,000 distinct CDR3 sequences, approximately 22% of them present only once. The sample here was PBMCs, mostly from graft donor cells, taken 360 days after TCRalphabeta/CD19-depleted stem cell transplant. The sequence was collected from a boy under two years old who had a stem cell transplant for acute myeloid leukemia, so the T cells may come from the graft donor.

The CDR3: CASSPLTGGRQPQHF. The CDR3 DNA reads as TGTGCCAGCAGTCCCCTAACAGGGGGTCGGCAGCCCCAGCATTTT. The chain carries TRBV27 and TRBJ1-5; 8 bases are a match to TRBD1. This CDR3 is built from 15 residues. Losses at the gene ends were 5 bases for V and 7 bases for J; bases not matched to a gene: 10. Per germline, CDR1 MNHEY and CDR2 SMNVEV (reference sequence).